A single sample is the source of the 26 T cell receptor beta chains below, sequenced in a study of blood T cell repertoires in COVID-19. The assay was immunoSEQ multiplex PCR, and TCRdb's table has in-frame clones only and misses some. The repertoire holds over 250,000 clones, more than 75% seen once, with 2% to 3% in the top ten. Sequencing was done on a sample of PBMCs or T cells enriched from blood (not recorded which). These TCRs come from a man aged 60 to 69 who had recovered from COVID-19.

This clone was seen only once. The chain is built from TRBV11-2 and TRBJ2-7; perhaps TRBD2 as D (6 bases). CDR1 is SGHAT and CDR2 is FQNNGV in the germline V gene. Trimming left V 5 bases short and J 1 base short, with 12 bases between. The length of the CDR3 is 14 residues. The CDR3 protein is CASSPRLDSYEQYF. CDR3 in DNA: TGTGCCAGCAGCCCCCGACTAGATTCCTACGAGCAGTACTTC.

The CDR3 coding sequence is TGTGCCAGCAGTGAAGGTTCAACGGGCAATCAGCCCCAGCATTTT. Translating gives CASSEGSTGNQPQHF. The V call is TRBV2, the J call TRBJ1-5; the D is unclear. The CDR3 has 15 residues. Per the germline V gene, CDR1 is SNHLY and CDR2 is FYNNEI. Trimming took off 1 base at V and 2 bases at J, with 9 bases between the two ends.

In regard to this clone: Additional DNA sequences in this sample encode the identical CDR3. The chain links TRBV11-2 to TRBJ2-7; D ambiguous. There are 14 residues in the CDR3. Trimming removed 5 bases at V and 2 bases at J, with 13 bases between. From germline, CDR1 is SGHAT and CDR2 FQNNGV. This CDR3 reads CASSTIPEAYEQYF. CDR3 nucleotide sequence: TGTGCCAGCAGCACGATACCAGAGGCCTACGAGCAGTACTTC.

V is TRBV20-1 and J is TRBJ2-7; 9 positions match TRBD2. CDR1 DFQATT and CDR2 SNEGSKA come from the germline V gene (reference sequence). The CDR3 runs to 14 residues. The J segment lost 6 bases and the V segment lost 3 bases, leaving 9 bases of the junction unmatched. As DNA, the CDR3 is TGCAGTGCTAGTTGGAAGCTAGCGGGGAGCGAGCAGTACTTC. Amino acids: CSASWKLAGSEQYF.

The V and J genes are TRBV5-1 and TRBJ1-2, with 10 positions matching TRBD1. Germline values: CDR1 SGHRS, CDR2 YFSETQ. V lost 6 bases, J lost 3 bases, and 26 bases stayed unmatched. CDR3 length: 21 residues. The CDR3 protein is CASKFAFSSRDRGPADYGYTF. The CDR3 bases are TGCGCCAGCAAATTCGCTTTCAGTTCACGGGACAGGGGACCTGCTGACTATGGCTACACCTTC.

This clone has only one observation. V and J are TRBV7-9 and TRBJ1-2; TRBD1 matches at 7 bases. The CDR3 covers 13 residues. Germline V gene data show CDR1 as SEHNR and CDR2 as FQNEAQ (reference sequence). V dropped 5 bases and J dropped 6; count of bases not matched to a gene: 6. CDR3 coding DNA: TGTGCCAGCAGCGCGGGACAGAGAAATGGCTACACCTTC. Translated, it gives CASSAGQRNGYTF.

CDR3 loop: CASSWESGRYHEQYF. In nucleotides, the CDR3 is TGTGCCAGCAGTTGGGAGAGCGGGAGATACCACGAGCAGTACTTC. J is TRBJ2-7 and V is TRBV27, with TRBD2 matching over 8 bases. Germline CDR1 and CDR2: MNHEY and SMNVEV (reference sequence). The CDR3 extends over 15 amino acids. With 4 bases clipped from V and 5 bases from J, the junction kept 10 bases outside the gene matches.

The chain employs TRBV5-1 and TRBJ2-1; 9 bases are a match to TRBD1. The CDR3 runs 12 residues. Germline CDR1 is SGHRS and CDR2 is YFSETQ. Trimming at V came to 3 bases and at J to 13 bases, leaving 5 bases not matched to a gene. CDR3 DNA: TGCGCCAGCAGCTGGCCGGGACAGGGACAGTTCTTC. Residues: CASSWPGQGQFF.

The chain has TRBV4-3 and TRBJ2-2; no definite D call. The CDR3 length is 14 residues. V was trimmed by 3 bases and J by 3 bases, leaving 8 bases between them. The V gene's germline CDR1 is LGHNA and CDR2 YSLEER. In nucleotides, the CDR3 is TGCGCCAGCAGCCAGTTCTCTTACACCGGGGAGCTGTTTTTT. Translation: CASSQFSYTGELFF.

The DNA of the CDR3 is TGTGCCTGGAGTGGGACTCGGCGAAACATTCAGTACTTC. Translation gives CAWSGTRRNIQYF. The chain is built from TRBV30 and TRBJ2-4; a weak D match, TRBD2 (5 bases). Germline V CDR1 and CDR2: GTSNPN, SVGIG (reference sequence). Trimming took 1 base from V and 6 from J, leaving 10 bases between them. This CDR3 is 13 amino acids long.

The chain links TRBV2 to TRBJ1-5; D is undetermined. Germline CDR1 reads SNHLY; CDR2 reads FYNNEI. The CDR3 sequence is 14 residues long. The ends were cut back, 7 bases at V and 0 bases at J, with 10 bases in the middle. CDR3 sequence reads: CASTTGDSNQPQHF. The CDR3 DNA reads TGTGCCAGCACTACCGGAGATAGCAATCAGCCCCAGCATTTT.

This clone came up many times. The chain combines TRBV24-1 with TRBJ1-2; the match to TRBD1 covers 7 bases. This CDR3 is 14 amino acids long. Germline V gives CDR1 KGHDR, CDR2 SFDVKD. V lost 3 bases, J lost 4 bases, and 4 bases stayed unmatched. CDR3 nucleotides: TGTGCCACCAGTGATCCGGGACAGATCTATGGCTACACCTTC. It encodes CATSDPGQIYGYTF.

Worth noting for this clone: Because the CDR3's place on the DNA is in doubt, the DNA is left out and the CDR3 is given as listed by TCRdb. The V and J genes are TRBV11-2 and TRBJ1-1; the DNA was not compared with TRBD1, the D call given in the table. CDR1 and CDR2 from the germline V gene are SGHAT and FQNNGV. The CDR3 contains 12 residues when both ends are counted. The chain's CDR3 is CASSFGPGRAFF.

This clone was seen more than once but under ten times. V gene TRBV3-1 (or the pseudogene TRBV3-2) combines with J gene TRBJ1-6; TRBD1 is a possible D gene (5 bases). V gave up 1 base and J gave up 7 bases, with 8 bases separating them. Germline-derived CDR1 and CDR2 are LGHDT and YNNKEL (reference sequence). This CDR3 is built from 14 residues. The CDR3 nucleotides are TGTGCCAGCAGCCAAGGACAGAGGAATTCACCCCTCCACTTT. As protein: CASSQGQRNSPLHF.

The V call is TRBV13, the J call TRBJ2-7, with 15 bases that match TRBD2. The germline CDR1 and CDR2 sequences are PRHDT and FYEKMQ (reference sequence). The CDR3 spans 16 residues. The V gene end was trimmed by 0 bases and the J gene end by 11 bases; junction bases not matched to a gene: 8. CDR3 in DNA: TGTGCCAGCAGCTTAGGTGGGGGACTAGCGGGAGGTCGGAAGTACTTC. Translated, it gives CASSLGGGLAGGRKYF.

The rearrangement joins TRBV5-4 to TRBJ1-1; D is perhaps TRBD1 (5 bases). The germline CDR1 and CDR2 sequences are SGHNT and YYREEE (reference sequence). Trimming removed 4 bases from V and 2 bases from J, with 9 bases in between. The CDR3 is 13 residues long. Written as DNA, the CDR3 is TGTGCCAGCAGCACGACAGTTAACACTGAAGCTTTCTTT. This codes for CASSTTVNTEAFF. The full variable domain, with the rest looked up from reference TRBV5-4 and TRBJ1-1, is ETGVTQSPTHLIKTRGQQVTLRCSSQSGHNTVSWYQQALGQGPQFIFQYYREEENGRGNFPPRFSGLQFPNYSSELNVNALELDDSALYLCASSTTVNTEAFFGQGTRLTVV.

As DNA, the CDR3 is TGTGCCAGCAGCGTAGAAGGGACAGAAACTAATGAAAAACTGTTTTTT. Its translation is CASSVEGTETNEKLFF. This chain connects TRBV9 to TRBJ1-4, with 7 nucleotides matching TRBD1. This CDR3 is 16 amino acids long. The V gene end was trimmed by 0 bases and the J gene end by 1 base; junction bases not matched to a gene: 3. Germline V lookup: CDR1 SGDLS, CDR2 YYNGEE.

The chain recombines TRBV11-2 with TRBJ1-2; 7 bases fit TRBD1. CDR1 SGHAT and CDR2 FQNNGV come from the germline V gene. The CDR3 has 17 residues. J gave up 5 bases and V 0 bases, and 12 bases lay outside the gene matches. The CDR3 here is CASSLEPGQLMSYGYTF. The CDR3 DNA is TGTGCCAGCAGCTTAGAGCCGGGACAGCTCATGAGTTATGGCTACACCTTC.

V is TRBV7-8 and J is TRBJ1-1; D remains unclear. V was trimmed by 5 bases and J by 4 bases, leaving 20 bases between them. The CDR3 length is 16 residues. CDR1 and CDR2 from the germline V gene are SGHVS and FQNEAQ. The CDR3 DNA reads as TGTGCCAGCAGCCCTCCGGGCTCGGGAATCGGCACTGAAGCTTTCTTT. Translated, it gives CASSPPGSGIGTEAFF.

The V and J genes are TRBV5-1 and TRBJ1-4, with a possible D match to TRBD1 (6 bases). With 1 base removed from V and 0 bases from J, the gap between germline ends came to 7 bases. Per germline, CDR1 SGHRS and CDR2 YFSETQ. The CDR3 spans 15 residues. The CDR3 DNA sequence: TGCGCCAGCAGCTTGACAGGGTCAACTAATGAAAAACTGTTTTTT. The encoded protein is CASSLTGSTNEKLFF.

The J gene is TRBJ1-6, the V gene TRBV11-3; D might be TRBD1 (5 bases). There are 15 residues in the CDR3. Germline V gives CDR1 SGHNT, CDR2 YENEEA. Trimming pared 5 bases from V and 5 bases from J, leaving 13 bases between. The CDR3 loop is CASSPAGRNNSPLHF. The CDR3 bases are TGTGCCAGCAGCCCAGCGGGACGGAATAATTCACCCCTCCACTTT.

This chain connects TRBV14 to TRBJ2-7; 8 bases map to TRBD2. V lost 4 bases to trimming and J lost 2 bases; unmatched junction nucleotides: 7. The V gene's germline CDR1 is SGHDN and CDR2 FVKESK. This CDR3 is built from 15 residues. The CDR3 nucleotides read TGTGCCAGCAGCCGCGGTACTAGCGGTGCCTACGAGCAGTACTTC. This gives the protein CASSRGTSGAYEQYF.

V usage is TRBV30 and J usage is TRBJ1-1; D possibly corresponds to TRBD1 (6 bases). Germline CDR1 reads GTSNPN; CDR2 reads SVGIG (reference sequence). Trimming cost V 0 bases and J 7 bases, with 18 bases left between them. The CDR3 length is 15 residues. The CDR3 here is CAWSVQGRADDEAFF. In DNA form, the CDR3 reads TGTGCCTGGAGTGTACAGGGTAGGGCAGATGATGAAGCTTTCTTT.

V gene TRBV9 combines with J gene TRBJ1-2, with 7 bases matching TRBD1. V shed 2 bases, J shed 0 bases, and the junction held 7 bases outside the gene matches. The CDR3 totals 16 residues. Germline loops: CDR1 SGDLS, CDR2 YYNGEE. The CDR3 loop is CASSVHRDSSNYGYTF. The CDR3 DNA reads TGTGCCAGCAGCGTGCACCGGGACAGCTCTAACTATGGCTACACCTTC.

The chain has TRBV6-5 and TRBJ2-1; D unclear. Germline V lookup: CDR1 MNHEY, CDR2 SVGAGI. The CDR3 covers 14 residues. Trimming removed 2 bases from V and 8 bases from J, with 13 bases in between. CDR3 bases: TGTGCCAGCAGTTACACCCTCCAGGTCGATGAGCAGTTCTTC. Protein product: CASSYTLQVDEQFF.

The chain links TRBV7-2 to TRBJ1-5, with 8 bases matching TRBD1. Germline CDR1 reads SGHTA; CDR2 reads FQGNSA. The CDR3 loop spans 15 amino acids. Trimming took 5 bases from V and 5 from J; bases not matched to a gene: 8. The CDR3 nucleotides read TGTGCCAGCAGCATGATCGGACAGGGTTATCAGCCCCAGCATTTT. Its protein is CASSMIGQGYQPQHF.